These T cell receptor beta chains were read from a single sample in a study of blood T cell repertoires in COVID-19. The method was immunoSEQ multiplex PCR; TCRdb's version includes in-frame clones alone and lacks a portion of them. Of about 290,000 clones listed, 89% are singletons. Material: PBMCs or T cells enriched from blood (not recorded which). The receptors come from a middle-aged woman who had recovered from COVID-19. Each CDR3 is given with its conserved first and last residue. A D gene is named only where the DNA matches it firmly. Clone size is stated in some rows and not others, as once, few, many or a class when expanded.

d_call j_call clone_size v_call cdr3_nt cdr3_aa
- TRBJ1-1 - TRBV7-8 TGTGCCAGCAGCACTCGGGACATTCTTGAAGCTTTCTTT CASSTRDILEAFF
TRBD1 TRBJ1-4 - TRBV18 TGTGCCAGCTCACCCCCGGGACAGGGGAGAGAAAAACTGTTTTTT CASSPPGQGREKLFF
TRBD2 TRBJ2-1 - TRBV29-1 TGCAGCGTTGAGTTTCCCCCCCTAGCGGGGGCGAGCTCCTACAATGAGCAGTTCTTC CSVEFPPLAGASSYNEQFF
TRBD1 TRBJ1-2 - TRBV9 TGTGCCAGCAGCGTAGGGACAGGGTTATACGGCTACACCTTC CASSVGTGLYGYTF
TRBD1 TRBJ1-4 - TRBV9 TGTGCCAGCAGCGTTCGCGGACAGGGGGAAAAACTGTTTTTT CASSVRGQGEKLFF
TRBD1 TRBJ1-1 - TRBV3-1/TRBV3-2 TGTGCCAGCAGCCAGAAGGGGGCGAACACTGAAGCTTTCTTT CASSQKGANTEAFF
TRBD1 TRBJ2-7 - TRBV24-1 TGTGCCACCAGTGGGACAGGGATTTACGAGCAGTACTTC CATSGTGIYEQYF
- TRBJ2-7 - TRBV3-1/TRBV3-2 TGTGCCAGCAGCCAAGGCACGTGGAGGACAGCCTACGAGCAGTACTTC CASSQGTWRTAYEQYF
- TRBJ1-2 - TRBV25-1 TGTGCCAGCACCCGAGGGGGTACGGATGGCTACACCTTC CASTRGGTDGYTF
- TRBJ1-5 - TRBV9 TGTGCCAGCAGCTCCCAAGAGAGTACGCCCCAGCATTTT CASSSQESTPQHF
- TRBJ2-2 - TRBV19 TGTGCCAGTACTTATAGCGTCGGGGAGCTGTTTTTT CASTYSVGELFF
TRBD1 TRBJ1-2 once TRBV5-5 TGTGCCAGCAGCCTAAACGAACTAAGGACAGGGGATGGCTACACCTTC CASSLNELRTGDGYTF
- TRBJ1-4 - TRBV5-1 TGCGCCAGCAGCCTCCAGGGGTGGGCTAATGAAAAACTGTTTTTT CASSLQGWANEKLFF
- TRBJ2-2 - TRBV19 TGTGCCAGTAGTGAACCAGGGATAAACACCGGGGAGCTGTTTTTT CASSEPGINTGELFF
TRBD1 TRBJ1-5 - TRBV5-8 TGTGCCAGCGACAGGGGCGATCAGCCCCAGCATTTT CASDRGDQPQHF
- TRBJ1-6 - TRBV2 TGTGCCAGCTCCCCGGGGAGGTTTTTTAATTCACCCCTCCACTTT CASSPGRFFNSPLHF
- TRBJ1-1 - TRBV5-1 TGCGCCAGCAGCTTGTATCCCCAGGGGAACACTGAAGCTTTCTTT CASSLYPQGNTEAFF
- TRBJ1-6 - TRBV18 TGTGCCAGCTCAGTGACAGAGGATTCACCCCTCCACTTT CASSVTEDSPLHF